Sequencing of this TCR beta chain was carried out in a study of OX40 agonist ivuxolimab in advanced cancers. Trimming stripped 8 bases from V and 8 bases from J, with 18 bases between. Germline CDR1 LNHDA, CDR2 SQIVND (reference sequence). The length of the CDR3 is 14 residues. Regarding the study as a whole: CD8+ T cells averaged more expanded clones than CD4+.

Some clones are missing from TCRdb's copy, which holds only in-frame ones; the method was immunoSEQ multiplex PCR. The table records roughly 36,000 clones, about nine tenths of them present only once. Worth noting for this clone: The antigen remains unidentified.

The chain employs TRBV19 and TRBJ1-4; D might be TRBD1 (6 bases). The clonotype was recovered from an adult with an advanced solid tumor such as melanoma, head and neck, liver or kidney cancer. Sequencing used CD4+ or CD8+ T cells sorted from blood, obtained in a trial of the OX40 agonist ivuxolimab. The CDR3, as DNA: TGTGCCAGTTCGTATCAGGGGAGACTCGAAAAACTGTTTTTT. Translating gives CASSYQGRLEKLFF. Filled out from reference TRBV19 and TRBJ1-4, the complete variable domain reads DGGITQSPKYLFRKEGQNVTLSCEQNLNHDAMYWYRQDPGQGLRLIYYSQIVNDFQKGDIAEGYSVSREKKESFPLTVTSAQKNPTAFYLCASSYQGRLEKLFFGSGTQLSVL.